The rows below give T cell receptor beta chains drawn from one sample of a study of PD-1 blockade in classical Hodgkin lymphoma. The protocol was immunoSEQ multiplex PCR, while the TCRdb copy is restricted to in-frame clones and leaves out a portion. Counted here are about 41,000 clones, 55% to 70% occurring once; the ten biggest clones make up approximately 2.5%. The source was peripheral blood mononuclear cells (PBMCs), collected before the fourth cycle of nivolumab. Receptors originate from a human donor with classical Hodgkin lymphoma. The CDR3 runs from the conserved cysteine through the conserved F or W. The D gene is left open where the match is weak. Size tells how often a clone was seen (once, few, many) or the class of an expanded clone, and some rows leave it out.

clone_size j_call d_call v_call cdr3_aa cdr3_nt
. TRBJ2-5 TRBD2 TRBV5-6 CASSLFSGGGETQYF TGTGCCAGCAGCTTGTTTAGCGGGGGCGGAGAGACCCAGTACTTC
. TRBJ2-3 . TRBV6-1 CASTRALFADTQYF TGTGCCAGCACCAGGGCCCTATTCGCGGATACGCAGTATTTT
. TRBJ2-1 . TRBV12-5 CASGFSSNGRNEQFF TGTGCTAGTGGTTTCTCTAGCAACGGGCGGAATGAGCAGTTCTTC
few TRBJ2-1 . TRBV7-6 CASSLAGRVPRRGSYNEQFF TGTGCCAGCAGCTTAGCGGGCAGGGTCCCCCGTAGGGGTTCCTACAATGAGCAGTTCTTC
. TRBJ1-5 . TRBV23-1 CASSQGSNQPQHF TGCGCCAGCAGTCAGGGTAGCAATCAGCCCCAGCATTTT
few TRBJ2-5 . TRBV5-1 CASSGHQGGQETQYF TGCGCCAGCAGCGGTCACCAGGGGGGACAAGAGACCCAGTACTTC
. TRBJ2-7 . TRBV7-2 CASSLARLFYEQYF TGTGCCAGCAGCTTAGCGCGACTCTTCTACGAGCAGTACTTC
few TRBJ2-7 TRBD2 TRBV5-6 CASSWAAGEVWYEQYF TGTGCCAGCAGCTGGGCCGCGGGGGAAGTCTGGTACGAGCAGTACTTC
. TRBJ2-3 . TRBV5-6 CASSFIQGDTQYF TGTGCCAGCAGCTTCATACAGGGAGATACGCAGTATTTT
. TRBJ2-5 TRBD2 TRBV18 CASSPEWGGEETQYF TGTGCCAGCTCACCCGAGTGGGGGGGAGAAGAGACCCAGTACTTC
once TRBJ1-1 . TRBV28 CASSPSPGIRAFF TGTGCCAGCAGCCCAAGTCCGGGGATCAGGGCTTTCTTT
. TRBJ1-1 . TRBV7-9 CASSFPESMNTEAFF TGTGCCAGCAGCTTTCCAGAAAGCATGAACACTGAAGCTTTCTTT
. TRBJ1-1 . TRBV5-1 CASSVTGSTEAFF TGCGCCAGCAGCGTTACAGGTAGTACTGAAGCTTTCTTT
. TRBJ1-1 . TRBV2 CASRRGESGTEAFF TGTGCCAGCAGGAGGGGGGAAAGTGGAACTGAAGCTTTCTTT
. TRBJ2-3 TRBD2 TRBV2 CASTGLAGSTDTQYF TGTGCCAGCACCGGACTAGCGGGGAGCACAGATACGCAGTATTTT